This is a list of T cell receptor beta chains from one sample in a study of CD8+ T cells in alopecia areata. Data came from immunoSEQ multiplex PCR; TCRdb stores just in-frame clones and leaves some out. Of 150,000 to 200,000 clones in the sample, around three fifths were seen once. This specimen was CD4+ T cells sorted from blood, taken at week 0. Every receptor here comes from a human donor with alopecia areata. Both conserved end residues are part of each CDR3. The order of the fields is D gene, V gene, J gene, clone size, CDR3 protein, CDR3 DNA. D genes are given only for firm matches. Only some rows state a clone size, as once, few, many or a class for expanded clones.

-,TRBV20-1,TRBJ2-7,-,CSARRDYEQYF,TGCAGTGCCCGAAGGGACTACGAGCAGTACTTC
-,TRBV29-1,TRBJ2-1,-,CSVAGVNEQFF,TGCAGCGTTGCAGGGGTCAATGAGCAGTTCTTC
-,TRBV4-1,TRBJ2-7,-,CASSQVTGPYEQYF,TGCGCCAGCAGCCAAGTGACAGGTCCCTACGAGCAGTACTTC
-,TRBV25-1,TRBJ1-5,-,CASSRQASNQPQHF,TGTGCCAGCAGCCGGCAGGCTAGCAATCAGCCCCAGCATTTT
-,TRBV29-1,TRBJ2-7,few,CSVAWTVASYEQYF,TGCAGCGTCGCCTGGACGGTTGCTTCCTACGAGCAGTACTTC
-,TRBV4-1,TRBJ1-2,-,CASSQDSQGRNGYTF,TGCGCCAGCAGCCAAGATTCGCAGGGCCGAAATGGCTACACCTTC
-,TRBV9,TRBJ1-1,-,CASSVGLENTEAFF,TGTGCCAGCAGCGTAGGATTGGAGAACACTGAAGCTTTCTTT
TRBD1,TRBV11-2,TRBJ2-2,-,CASRKTGATGELFF,TGTGCCAGCAGAAAGACAGGGGCCACCGGGGAGCTGTTTTTT
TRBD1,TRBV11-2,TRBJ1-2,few,CASSPGQGSGGYTF,TGTGCCAGCAGCCCGGGACAGGGTTCAGGTGGCTACACCTTC
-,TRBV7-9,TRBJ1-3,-,CASSHTGLGGNTIYF,TGTGCCAGCAGCCATACAGGGCTCGGTGGAAACACCATATATTTT
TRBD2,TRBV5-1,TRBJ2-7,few,CASSPLAGGNYEQYF,TGCGCCAGCAGCCCCCTAGCGGGGGGGAACTACGAGCAGTACTTC
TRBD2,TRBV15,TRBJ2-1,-,CATSILAGWYNEQFF,TGTGCCACCAGCATATTAGCGGGGTGGTACAATGAGCAGTTCTTC
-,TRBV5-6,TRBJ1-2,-,CASSPEGPGWAYGYTF,TGTGCCAGCAGCCCCGAGGGGCCAGGGTGGGCCTATGGCTACACCTTC